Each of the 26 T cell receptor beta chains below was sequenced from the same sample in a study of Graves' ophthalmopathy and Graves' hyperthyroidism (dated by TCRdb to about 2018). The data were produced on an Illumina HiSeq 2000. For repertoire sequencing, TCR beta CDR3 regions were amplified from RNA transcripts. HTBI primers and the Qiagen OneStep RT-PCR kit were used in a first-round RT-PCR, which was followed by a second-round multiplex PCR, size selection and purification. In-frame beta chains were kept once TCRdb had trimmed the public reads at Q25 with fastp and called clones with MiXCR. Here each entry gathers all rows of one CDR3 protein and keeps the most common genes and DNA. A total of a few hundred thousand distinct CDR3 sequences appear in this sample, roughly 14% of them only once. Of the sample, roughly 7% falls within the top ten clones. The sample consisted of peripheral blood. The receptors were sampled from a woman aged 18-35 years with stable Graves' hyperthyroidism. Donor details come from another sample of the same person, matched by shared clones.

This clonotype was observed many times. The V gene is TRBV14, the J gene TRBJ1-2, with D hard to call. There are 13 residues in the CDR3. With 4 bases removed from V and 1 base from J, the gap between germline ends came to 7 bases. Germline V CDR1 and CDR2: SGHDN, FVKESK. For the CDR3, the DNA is TGTGCCAGCAGCCGAACCGATAACTATGGCTACACCTTC. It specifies CASSRTDNYGYTF.

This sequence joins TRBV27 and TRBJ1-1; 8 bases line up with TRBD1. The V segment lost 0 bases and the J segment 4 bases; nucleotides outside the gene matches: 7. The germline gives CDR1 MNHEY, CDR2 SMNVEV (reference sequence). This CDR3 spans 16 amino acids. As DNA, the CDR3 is TGTGCCAGCAGTTTATCGCAGGGGGCGGTGGGCACTGAAGCTTTCTTT. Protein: CASSLSQGAVGTEAFF.

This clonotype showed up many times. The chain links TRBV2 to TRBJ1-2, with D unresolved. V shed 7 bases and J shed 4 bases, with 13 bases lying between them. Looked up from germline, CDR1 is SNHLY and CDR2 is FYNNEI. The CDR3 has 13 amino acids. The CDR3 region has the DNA TGTGCCAGCATACGAACCGGATCCTATGGCTACACCTTC. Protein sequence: CASIRTGSYGYTF.

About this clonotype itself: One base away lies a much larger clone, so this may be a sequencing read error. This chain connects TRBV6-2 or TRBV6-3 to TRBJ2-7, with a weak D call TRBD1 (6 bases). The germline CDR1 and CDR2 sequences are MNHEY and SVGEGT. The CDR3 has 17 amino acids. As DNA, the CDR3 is TGTGCCAGCACCCACTACCTTACAGGGACCTATACCCACGAGCAGGACTTC. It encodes CASTHYLTGTYTHEQDF.

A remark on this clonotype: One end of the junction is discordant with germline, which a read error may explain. For the CDR3, the DNA is TGTGCCAGCAGTTTGGGCAGGAACACTGAAGCTTGCTTT. It encodes CASSLGRNTEACF. This rearrangement joins TRBV12-3 or TRBV12-4 to TRBJ1-1; D uncertain. The length of the CDR3 is 13 residues.

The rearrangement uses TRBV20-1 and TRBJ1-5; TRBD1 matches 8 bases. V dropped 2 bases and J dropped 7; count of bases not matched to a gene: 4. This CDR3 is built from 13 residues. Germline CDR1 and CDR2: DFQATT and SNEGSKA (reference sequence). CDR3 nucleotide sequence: TGCAGTGCTAGACCAGGGGGCGGCCAGCCCCAGCATTTT. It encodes CSARPGGGQPQHF.

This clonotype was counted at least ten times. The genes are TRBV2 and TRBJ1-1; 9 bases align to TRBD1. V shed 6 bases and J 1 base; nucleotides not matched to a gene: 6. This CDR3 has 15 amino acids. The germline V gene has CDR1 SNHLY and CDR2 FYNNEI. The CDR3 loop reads CASRLQGAENTEAFF. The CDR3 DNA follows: TGTGCCAGCAGGTTACAGGGGGCGGAGAACACTGAAGCTTTCTTT. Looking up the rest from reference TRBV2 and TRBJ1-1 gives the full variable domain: EPEVTQTPSHQVTQMGQEVILRCVPISNHLYFYWYRQILGQKVEFLVSFYNNEISEKSEIFDDQFSVERPDGSNFTLKIRSTKLEDSAMYFCASRLQGAENTEAFFGQGTRLTVV.

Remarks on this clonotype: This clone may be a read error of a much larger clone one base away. CDR3 protein: CAIRQGIHTEAFF. As DNA, the CDR3 is TGTGCCATCAGACAGGGGATCCACACTGAAGCTTTCTTT. This chain links TRBV24-1 with TRBJ1-1; 8 positions match TRBD1. Germline V gives CDR1 KGHDR, CDR2 SFDVKD. V was pared by 11 bases and J by 3 bases, with 7 bases of the junction left unmatched. This CDR3 is 13 amino acids long.

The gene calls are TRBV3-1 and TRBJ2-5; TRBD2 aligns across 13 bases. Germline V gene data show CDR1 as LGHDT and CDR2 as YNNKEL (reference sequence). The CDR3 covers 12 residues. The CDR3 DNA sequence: TGTGCTACTAGCGGGGGGGAAGAGACCCAGTACTTC. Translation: CATSGGEETQYF.

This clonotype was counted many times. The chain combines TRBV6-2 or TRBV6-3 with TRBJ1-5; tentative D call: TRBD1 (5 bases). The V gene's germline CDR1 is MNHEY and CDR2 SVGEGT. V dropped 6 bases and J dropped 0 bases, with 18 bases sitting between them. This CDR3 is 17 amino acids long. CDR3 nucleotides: TGTGCCAGCAGAAGCCTTCCGGGACCTAATAGCAATCAGCCCCAGCATTTT. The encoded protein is CASRSLPGPNSNQPQHF.

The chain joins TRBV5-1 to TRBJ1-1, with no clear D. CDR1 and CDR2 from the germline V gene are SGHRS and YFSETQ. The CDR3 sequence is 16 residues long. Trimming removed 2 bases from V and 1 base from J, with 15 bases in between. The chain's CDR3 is CASSFNAAVANTEAFF. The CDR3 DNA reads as TGCGCCAGCAGCTTTAACGCAGCCGTAGCGAACACTGAAGCTTTCTTT.

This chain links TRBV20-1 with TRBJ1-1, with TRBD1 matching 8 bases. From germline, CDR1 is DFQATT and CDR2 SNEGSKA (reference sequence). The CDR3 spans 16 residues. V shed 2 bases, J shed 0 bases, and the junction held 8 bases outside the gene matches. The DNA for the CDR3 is TGCAGTGCTAGAACAGGGACAGGAGTTATGAACACTGAAGCTTTCTTT. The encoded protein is CSARTGTGVMNTEAFF.

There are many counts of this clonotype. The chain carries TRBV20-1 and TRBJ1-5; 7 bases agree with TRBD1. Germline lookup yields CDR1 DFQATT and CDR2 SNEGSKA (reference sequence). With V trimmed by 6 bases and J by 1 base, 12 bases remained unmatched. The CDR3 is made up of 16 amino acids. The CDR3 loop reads CSAMNRGSWSNQPQHF. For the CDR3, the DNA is TGCAGTGCGATGAACAGGGGAAGTTGGAGCAATCAGCCCCAGCATTTT.

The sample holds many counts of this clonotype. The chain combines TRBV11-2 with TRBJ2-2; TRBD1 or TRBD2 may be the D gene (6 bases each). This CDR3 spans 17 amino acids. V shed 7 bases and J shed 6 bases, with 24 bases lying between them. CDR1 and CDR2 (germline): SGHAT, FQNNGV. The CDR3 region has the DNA TGTGCCAGCACCTCACCGGGGGCGCACTGGGGGGCCGGGGAGCTGTTTTTT. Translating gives CASTSPGAHWGAGELFF. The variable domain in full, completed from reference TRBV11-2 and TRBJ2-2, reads EAGVAQSPRYKIIEKRQSVAFWCNPISGHATLYWYQQILGQGPKLLIQFQNNGVVDDSQLPKDRFSAERLKGVDSTLKIQPAKLEDSAVYLCASTSPGAHWGAGELFFGEGSRLTVL.

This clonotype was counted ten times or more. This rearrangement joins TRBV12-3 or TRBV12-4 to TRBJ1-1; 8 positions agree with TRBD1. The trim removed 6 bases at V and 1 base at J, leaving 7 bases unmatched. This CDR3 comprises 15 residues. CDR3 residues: CASSAGTGTNTEAFF. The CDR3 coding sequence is TGTGCCAGCAGCGCCGGGACAGGAACGAACACTGAAGCTTTCTTT.

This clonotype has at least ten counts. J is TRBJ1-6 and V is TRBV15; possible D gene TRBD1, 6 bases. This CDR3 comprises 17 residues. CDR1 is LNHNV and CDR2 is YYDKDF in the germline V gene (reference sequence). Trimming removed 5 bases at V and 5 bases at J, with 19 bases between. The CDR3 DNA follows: TGTGCCACCAGCCCGAAACGGACAGATATAAATAATTCACCCCTCCACTTT. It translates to CATSPKRTDINNSPLHF.

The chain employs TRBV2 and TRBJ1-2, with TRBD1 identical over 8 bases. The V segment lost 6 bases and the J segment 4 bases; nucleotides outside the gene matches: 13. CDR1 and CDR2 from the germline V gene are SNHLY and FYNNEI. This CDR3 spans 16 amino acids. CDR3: CASRRGSGGYSYGYTF. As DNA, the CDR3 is TGTGCCAGCAGGCGAGGATCAGGGGGCTATAGCTATGGCTACACCTTC.

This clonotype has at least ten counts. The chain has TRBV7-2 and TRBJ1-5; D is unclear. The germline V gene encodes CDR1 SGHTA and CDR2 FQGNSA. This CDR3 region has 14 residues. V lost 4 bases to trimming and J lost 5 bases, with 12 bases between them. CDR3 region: CASSSSRSDQPQHF. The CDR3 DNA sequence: TGTGCCAGCAGCTCTTCAAGATCCGATCAGCCCCAGCATTTT.

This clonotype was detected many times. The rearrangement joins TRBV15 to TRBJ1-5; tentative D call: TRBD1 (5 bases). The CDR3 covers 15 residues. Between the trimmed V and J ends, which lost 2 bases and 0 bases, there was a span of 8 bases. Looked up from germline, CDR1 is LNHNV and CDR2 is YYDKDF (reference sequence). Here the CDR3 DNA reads TGTGCCACCAGCAGATACGACAGTAGCAATCAGCCCCAGCATTTT. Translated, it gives CATSRYDSSNQPQHF.

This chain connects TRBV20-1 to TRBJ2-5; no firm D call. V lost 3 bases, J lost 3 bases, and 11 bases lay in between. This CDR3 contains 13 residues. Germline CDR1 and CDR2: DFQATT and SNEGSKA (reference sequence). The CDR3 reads CSASNPNEETQYF. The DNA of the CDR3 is TGCAGTGCTAGTAATCCAAACGAAGAGACCCAGTACTTC.

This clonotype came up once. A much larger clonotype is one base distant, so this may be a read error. CDR3 sequence (DNA): TGTGCCAGCAGTGAAGCTAGCGGGGGAGTTATCACCGGGGAGCTGTTGTTT. Protein: CASSEASGGVITGELLF. This chain links TRBV2 with TRBJ2-2; 9 bases are a match to TRBD2. The V gene's germline CDR1 is SNHLY and CDR2 FYNNEI. The CDR3 is made up of 17 amino acids.

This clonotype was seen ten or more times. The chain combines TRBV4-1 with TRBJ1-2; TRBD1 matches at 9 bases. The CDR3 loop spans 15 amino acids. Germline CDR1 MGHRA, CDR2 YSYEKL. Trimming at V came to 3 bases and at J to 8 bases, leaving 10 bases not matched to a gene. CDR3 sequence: CASSHRTDRGGGYTF. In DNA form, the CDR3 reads TGCGCCAGCAGCCACCGAACGGACAGGGGCGGCGGCTACACCTTC.

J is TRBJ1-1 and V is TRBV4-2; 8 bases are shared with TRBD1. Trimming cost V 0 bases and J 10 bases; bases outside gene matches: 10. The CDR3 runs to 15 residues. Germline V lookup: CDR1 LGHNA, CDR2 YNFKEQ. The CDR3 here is CASSQEQDREGPAFF. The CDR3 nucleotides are TGTGCCAGCAGCCAAGAGCAGGACAGGGAAGGTCCAGCTTTCTTT.

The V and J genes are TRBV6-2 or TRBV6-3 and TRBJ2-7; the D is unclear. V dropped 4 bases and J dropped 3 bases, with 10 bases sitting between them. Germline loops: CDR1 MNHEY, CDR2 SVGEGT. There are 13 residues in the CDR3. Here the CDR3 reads CASSFLRNYEQYF. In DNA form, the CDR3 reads TGTGCCAGCAGTTTCCTACGGAACTACGAGCAGTACTTC.

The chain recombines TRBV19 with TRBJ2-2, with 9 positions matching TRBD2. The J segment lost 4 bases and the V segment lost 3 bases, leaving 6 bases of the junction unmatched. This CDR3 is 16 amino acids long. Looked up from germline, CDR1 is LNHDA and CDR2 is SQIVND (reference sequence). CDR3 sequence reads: CASSMRGGLVTGELFF. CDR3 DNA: TGTGCCAGTAGTATGCGGGGGGGCCTAGTCACCGGGGAGCTGTTTTTT.

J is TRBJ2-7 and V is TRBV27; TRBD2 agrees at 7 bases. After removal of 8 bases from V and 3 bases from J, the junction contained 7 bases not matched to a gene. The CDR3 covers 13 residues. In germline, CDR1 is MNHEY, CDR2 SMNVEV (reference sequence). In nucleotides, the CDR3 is TGTGCCAGCGCAACTGGGGGGGTCTACGAGCAGTACTTC. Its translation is CASATGGVYEQYF.